Listed below are T cell receptor beta chains from one sample, sequenced in a study of T cells in localized non-small cell lung cancer. The repertoire was sequenced with immunoSEQ multiplex PCR; TCRdb's copy has only in-frame clones and lacks some. The data show 25,000 to 35,000 clones, around 77% seen once. Sequencing used peripheral blood, obtained before any cancer treatment. The receptors were gathered from a male donor aged 60 or older with stage III squamous cell lung carcinoma. The CDR3 runs from the conserved cysteine through the conserved F or W. D genes are given only for firm matches. For some rows the clone size is stated as once, few or many, or as a class when expanded; others skip it.

v_gene	d_gene	j_gene	abundance	CDR3nt	CDR3aa
TRBV4-3	NA	TRBJ2-7	NA	TGCGCCAGCAGCCAAGACCCTAGCCCCTACGAGCAGTACTTC	CASSQDPSPYEQYF
TRBV6-5	NA	TRBJ1-2	NA	TGTGCCAGCAGCTCTCGGACTGTCGGCTACACCTTC	CASSSRTVGYTF
TRBV10-3	NA	TRBJ1-5	once	TGTGCCATCAGTGAAGCAGCGGGACTGAGCAATCAGCCCCAGCATTTT	CAISEAAGLSNQPQHF
TRBV7-2	TRBD1	TRBJ2-1	NA	TGTGCCAGCAGCTTAGAGAGGACAGGGAGGAATGAGCAGTTCTTC	CASSLERTGRNEQFF
TRBV9	NA	TRBJ2-3	NA	TGTGCCAGCAGCGTAGCGGGCCACACAGATACGCAGTATTTT	CASSVAGHTDTQYF
TRBV5-1	NA	TRBJ2-1	NA	TGCGCCAGCAGCTTGGCCCCGGCGCTGGAGCAGTTCTTC	CASSLAPALEQFF
TRBV19	TRBD1	TRBJ2-7	NA	TGTGCCAGTGCAGGACAGGCTTCCTCATACGGGCAGTACTTC	CASAGQASSYGQYF
TRBV2	TRBD1	TRBJ1-4	once	TGTGCCAGCGCGGAGATGACAGGGTTTAATGAAAAACTGTTTTTT	CASAEMTGFNEKLFF
TRBV15	NA	TRBJ2-7	NA	TGTGCCACCAGCAGAGAACGCCACCCCCCTTACGAGCAGTACTTC	CATSRERHPPYEQYF
TRBV4-3	TRBD1	TRBJ1-1	NA	TGCGCCAGCAGCCAAGGAACTACAGGGGGCAGGACTGAAGCTTTCTTT	CASSQGTTGGRTEAFF
TRBV18	NA	TRBJ2-5	once	TGTGCCAGCTCACCGGCGTTATCGGAGACCCAGTACTTC	CASSPALSETQYF
TRBV30	NA	TRBJ1-3	NA	TGTGCCTTCCTAGTTGGAAACACCATATATTTT	CAFLVGNTIYF
TRBV2	TRBD1	TRBJ2-3	NA	TGTGCCAGCAGGGGACAGGGGGCCAACACAGATACGCAGTATTTT	CASRGQGANTDTQYF
TRBV5-4	TRBD2	TRBJ2-3	NA	TGTGCCAGCAGCTTGGCCGGTGCGGGGGGGGCAGATACGCAGTATTTT	CASSLAGAGGADTQYF
TRBV5-8	NA	TRBJ2-7	once	TGTGCCAGCAGCCGTTCCGGGGTCTTCTCCTACGAGCAGTACTTC	CASSRSGVFSYEQYF
TRBV7-2	TRBD1	TRBJ2-3	NA	TGTGCCAGCCGGGACAGGGGGGGAACTAGCACAGATACGCAGTATTTT	CASRDRGGTSTDTQYF
TRBV4-1	NA	TRBJ2-7	once	TGCGCCAGCAGCCAAGAGCGTGCCGCTCAGTCCTACGAGCAGTACTTC	CASSQERAAQSYEQYF
TRBV6-6	NA	TRBJ1-5	NA	TGTGCCAGCAGTTATAATCCCCGTGCTAGCAATCAGCCCCAGCATTTT	CASSYNPRASNQPQHF
TRBV6-6	NA	TRBJ1-5	NA	TGTGCCAGCAGTAACGAGGACCAGCCCCAGCATTTT	CASSNEDQPQHF
TRBV7-6	NA	TRBJ1-2	NA	TGTGCCAGCAGCCCCGGGACACCGTCTTATGGCTACACCTTC	CASSPGTPSYGYTF
TRBV9	NA	TRBJ2-2	NA	TGTGCCAGCAGCGTACGGGACCCGGGGGCTAACACCGGGGAGCTGTTTTTT	CASSVRDPGANTGELFF
TRBV27	NA	TRBJ1-1	NA	TGTGCCAGCAGTTTCGGGGCGAACACTGAAGCTTTCTTT	CASSFGANTEAFF
TRBV19	TRBD2	TRBJ2-4	NA	TGTGCCAGTAGTCCGGCCGGGACTAGCGGGGGAAACATTCAGTACTTC	CASSPAGTSGGNIQYF
TRBV7-2	NA	TRBJ2-3	NA	TGTGCCAGCAGCTCGATTCACCGCGCAGATACGCAGTATTTT	CASSSIHRADTQYF
TRBV6-5	NA	TRBJ2-7	NA	TGTGCCAGCAGTTACGGGGGTTATACCTACGAGCAGTACTTC	CASSYGGYTYEQYF
TRBV19	TRBD1	TRBJ2-5	NA	TGTGCCAGTAGTCCTGGGACAGGAGAGACCCAGTACTTC	CASSPGTGETQYF
TRBV9	NA	TRBJ1-1	NA	TGTGCCAGCAGCCCGAGGGGTGTGGGTACTGAAGCTTTCTTT	CASSPRGVGTEAFF
TRBV7-2	NA	TRBJ2-2	NA	TGTGCCAGCACCTTTAGGAAGGACACCGGGGAGCTGTTTTTT	CASTFRKDTGELFF
TRBV4-3	TRBD1	TRBJ1-5	NA	TGCGCCAGCAGCCAGGTCGAGGGGGCAAGTCAGCCCCAGCATTTT	CASSQVEGASQPQHF
TRBV28	NA	TRBJ1-1	few	TGTGCCAGCAGCAAGTTGGATGGTGAAGCTTTCTTT	CASSKLDGEAFF
TRBV5-1	NA	TRBJ2-3	NA	TGCGCCAGCAGCTTGGGGGGAACTACACTATACACAGATACGCAGTATTTT	CASSLGGTTLYTDTQYF
TRBV19	NA	TRBJ1-5	NA	TGTGCCAGTAGTATACCCGGATTCGATCAGCCCCAGCATTTT	CASSIPGFDQPQHF
TRBV7-2	NA	TRBJ2-7	NA	TGTGCCAGCAGCTTAGGCGATCGGAGGCGAGAGGAGCAGTACTTC	CASSLGDRRREEQYF
TRBV7-2	NA	TRBJ2-3	few	TGTGCCAGCAGGAAAAGGGAGGATACGCAGTATTTT	CASRKREDTQYF
TRBV19	TRBD1	TRBJ1-5	once	TGTGCCAGTAGTGACAGGGGGCCCCAGCCCCAGCATTTT	CASSDRGPQPQHF
TRBV30	NA	TRBJ1-5	NA	TGTGCCTGGAGTGTAGGATCGGGGAATCAGCCCCAGCATTTT	CAWSVGSGNQPQHF